This T cell receptor (beta chain) is drawn from a study of radiotherapy plus CTLA-4 blockade in lung cancer. Study-wide background: An objective response was seen in 15% to 20% of patients, and disease control in around 33%.

Method: immunoSEQ multiplex PCR; TCRdb's copy keeps in-frame clones and lacks some. The data show about 110,000 clones, more than 75% seen once. General observations from the study: Blood TCR clones of tumor origin expanded after radiotherapy plus ipilimumab.

About this clone itself: Its antigen is unidentified.

V trimming: 6 bases; J trimming: 9 bases; junction bases outside the gene matches: 20. From germline, CDR1 is SGHTA and CDR2 FQGNSA. There are 17 residues in the CDR3. This sequence was found in a human donor with non-small cell lung cancer that progressed on radiotherapy plus ipilimumab. Some clones in this sample may be carry-over from other donors' samples. This specimen was peripheral blood, taken from a patient treated with radiotherapy plus ipilimumab. This rearrangement joins TRBV7-2 to TRBJ1-3; 7 bases line up with TRBD1. The CDR3 DNA is TGTGCCAGCAGTCGAGCTTTTGGACAGGCCCGGCCGGGCACCATATATTTT. Protein sequence: CASSRAFGQARPGTIYF. Full variable domain (missing parts from reference TRBV7-2 and TRBJ1-3): GAGVSQSPSNKVTEKGKDVELRCDPISGHTALYWYRQSLGQGLEFLIYFQGNSAPDKSGLPSDRFSAERTGGSVSTLTIQRTQQEDSAVYLCASSRAFGQARPGTIYFGEGSWLTVV.